This record concerns one TCR beta chain sequence. No cognate antigen has been identified for it. The record has no base qualities; no much larger clone is one base away. The immunoSEQ Assay, a bias-controlled multiplex PCR, was used to amplify TCRbeta CDR3 regions from genomic DNA. The paper's processing steps were these. Nucleated cell counts per sample were estimated from amplification of reference gene primers within the assay. Sequence reads were collapsed and filtered to measure the absolute abundance of every unique TCRbeta CDR3 rearrangement. For each sample, productive Simpson clonality was calculated as the square root of Simpson's diversity index across productive rearrangements. The table comes from immuneACCESS by way of TCRdb, which keeps in-frame sequences with V and J called. Part of the clones is missing from these tables; in studies checked, under half for an unresolved V gene and the rest for unknown reasons. The D gene and trimming were derived from the DNA, and the V and J assignments and clone size from that table. A total of about 190,000 clones appear in this sample, approximately 79% of them only once. The top ten hold 4.5% to 6.5% of the sample.

The data derive from a study of blood T cell repertoires in COVID-19 (dated by TCRdb to the early 2020s). General notes on the study: Samples covering the acute and convalescent phases of COVID-19 were provided by collaborators in the United States, Italy and Spain. The prospective study material was composed of cDNA or gDNA derived from T cells, B-cell-depleted T cells, or PBMCs. The dataset comprised deeply sampled blood TCRbeta repertoires from subjects exposed to, actively infected with, or recovered from COVID-19. A freely available public database, intended as a resource for researchers studying the immune response to SARS-CoV-2, is where the repertoires were released. Samples were obtained from the ongoing ImmuneRACE study (first 160 participants) and from over 1,000 subjects provided by 6 global collaborators. Sample metadata almost always included a de-identified subject ID, COVID-19 status, age in years and sex. Where HLA class I and class II types were available, the types were taken from metadata supplied by the sample provider, not from assay-based typing. Beyond this particular receptor, the publication reports: Clinical and demographic metadata were provided uncurated, with the amount varying by source and participant.

Trimming removed 4 bases from V and 2 bases from J; the gene matches leave 6 bases unexplained. From a lookup of the germline V gene, CDR1 and CDR2 are SGHDN and FVKESK. The CDR3 numbers 16 residues from cysteine through phenylalanine. The CDR3 DNA has 48 bases and is translated from base 1. Participants in the prospective study were enrolled through a virtual design, were aged about 18 to 100 years, and lived in about two dozen United States geographic areas. To assign participants to cohorts, the prospective study relied on clinical history that participants themselves reported in a screening survey and a study questionnaire. In the prospective study, whole blood, serum and a nasopharyngeal or oropharyngeal swab were collected from each participant by mobile phlebotomists. Participants in the prospective study had the option to provide additional blood draws and questionnaires over a 2-month period. Blood samples from the prospective study were shipped frozen or at room temperature prior to DNA extraction.

This clonotype was sampled from a woman in her fifties or sixties with acute COVID-19. The specimen sequenced was PBMCs or T cells enriched from blood (not recorded which). Recombination connected TRBV14 to TRBJ2-2; TRBD2 matches 8 bases in the middle. DNA sequence: TGTGCCAGCAGCCCCCAAAGGACTAGCAACACCGGGGAGCTGTTTTTT. This is translated as CASSPQRTSNTGELFF.